These T cell receptor beta chains were read from a single sample in a study of cytomegalovirus exposure and HLA in healthy donors. Data came from immunoSEQ multiplex PCR; TCRdb stores just in-frame clones and leaves some out. The sample carries tens of thousands of clones, about 80% recorded once. Source material: PBMCs. These receptors came from a female donor in good health and CMV-seronegative. Both conserved end residues are part of each CDR3. Fields, in order: clone size, D gene, V gene, J gene, CDR3 DNA, CDR3 protein. The D gene is left open where the match is weak. Size is stated for part of the rows, as once, few or many counts, or as a class when the clone is expanded.

NA,TRBD1,TRBV7-2,TRBJ2-2,TGTGCCAGCAGCTCTCGACAGGGCGGGGAGCTGTTTTTT,CASSSRQGGELFF
many,NA,TRBV29-1,TRBJ2-3,TGCAGCGTTGGTGGACTACTCCTCACAGATACGCAGTATTTT,CSVGGLLLTDTQYF
NA,TRBD1,TRBV9,TRBJ2-6,TGTGCCAGCAGCGAGGACAGGGCCCCTGGTGGGGCCAACGTCCTGACTTTC,CASSEDRAPGGANVLTF
NA,NA,TRBV19,TRBJ1-5,TGTGCCAGTAGTATAAATCACCAGGGAAGTCAGCCCCAGCATTTT,CASSINHQGSQPQHF
NA,NA,TRBV7-2,TRBJ2-2,TGTGCCAGCAGCTTAGAGGGGACGAACACCGGGGAGCTGTTTTTT,CASSLEGTNTGELFF
NA,NA,TRBV10-3,TRBJ2-6,TGTGCCATCAGGGACAGCCAGTCTGGGGCCAACGTCCTGACTTTC,CAIRDSQSGANVLTF
NA,NA,TRBV10-3,TRBJ1-1,TGTGCCATCAGTCGGGGGGCGGGTACTGAAGCTTTCTTT,CAISRGAGTEAFF
NA,TRBD1,TRBV6-5,TRBJ1-1,TGTGCCAGCAGTTACTCGACCCGGACAGGGGGCACTGAAGCTTTCTTT,CASSYSTRTGGTEAFF
NA,NA,TRBV10-1,TRBJ2-1,TGCGCCAGCAGTCGGGGGAGCTCCTACAATGAGCAGTTCTTC,CASSRGSSYNEQFF
NA,TRBD1,TRBV28,TRBJ1-6,TGTGCCAGCAGTTTCTCCGGGACAGTAAATTCACCCCTCCACTTT,CASSFSGTVNSPLHF
once,NA,TRBV21-1,TRBJ1-5,TGTGCCAGCAGCAAAAGGAGGAGTCAGCCCCAGCATTTT,CASSKRRSQPQHF
NA,TRBD2,TRBV19,TRBJ2-1,TGTGCCAGTGGACTAGCGGGAATAAGCACCTACAATGAGCAGTTCTTC,CASGLAGISTYNEQFF
NA,NA,TRBV5-1,TRBJ1-6,TGCGCCAGCAGCTTGGAGCTTCGGGGTTCACCCCTCCACTTT,CASSLELRGSPLHF
NA,TRBD1,TRBV25-1,TRBJ1-1,TGTGCCAGCAGTGACCGGACACAGGGGGAGGCTGAAGCTTTCTTT,CASSDRTQGEAEAFF
NA,TRBD2,TRBV6-1,TRBJ2-5,TGTGCCACCCAGCGGGGAGCTTTGGAGACCCAGTACTTC,CATQRGALETQYF
NA,NA,TRBV5-6,TRBJ1-2,TGTGCCAGCACCTTGGTCTCAGGGGAGGGGTATGGCTACACCTTC,CASTLVSGEGYGYTF
NA,TRBD2,TRBV7-6,TRBJ2-3,TGTGCCAGCAGCTCACAGACTAGCGGGAGGACAGATACGCAGTATTTT,CASSSQTSGRTDTQYF
NA,TRBD1,TRBV28,TRBJ2-7,TGTGCCAGCAGTTTAGACAGTTGGGACAGGAGCTCCTACGAGCAGTACTTC,CASSLDSWDRSSYEQYF
NA,TRBD1,TRBV29-1,TRBJ1-2,TGCAGCGTCGTGACAGGGGTGGCTGGCTACACCTTC,CSVVTGVAGYTF
NA,NA,TRBV18,TRBJ2-7,TGTGCCAGCTCACCAAGGGACAACTCCGGGGACGAGCAGTACTTC,CASSPRDNSGDEQYF
NA,TRBD2,TRBV6-1,TRBJ2-7,TGTGCCAGCAGCGGGGATTGGGACTATGCGTACGAGCAGTACTTC,CASSGDWDYAYEQYF
NA,NA,TRBV7-8,TRBJ2-7,TGTGCCAGCAGCTCTCCCGGTGGGGGCCCTTACGAGCAGTACTTC,CASSSPGGGPYEQYF
NA,TRBD1,TRBV7-2,TRBJ2-7,TGTGCCAGCGGGACACAGGGGCCCGAGCAGTACTTC,CASGTQGPEQYF
NA,TRBD2,TRBV5-1,TRBJ2-1,TGCGCCAGCAGCTTGGCCGTAGCGGGGGCCTACAATGAGCAGTTCTTC,CASSLAVAGAYNEQFF
NA,TRBD1,TRBV6-1,TRBJ1-4,TGTGCCAGCAGGGGACAGGGCGGCAATGAAAAACTGTTTTTT,CASRGQGGNEKLFF
once,NA,TRBV5-1,TRBJ1-5,TGCGCCAGCAGCACGGACGGACAAAATCAGCCCCAGCATTTT,CASSTDGQNQPQHF
NA,TRBD2,TRBV2,TRBJ2-7,TGTGCCAGCCGGGACTACGCCAACTACGAGCAGTACTTC,CASRDYANYEQYF
NA,NA,TRBV6-5,TRBJ2-7,TGTGCCAGCAGTTCCCCAGGAGGGCCCTACGAGCAGTACTTC,CASSSPGGPYEQYF
NA,NA,TRBV5-6,TRBJ1-2,TGTGCCAGCAGCTTGGTAGGGCAGGGGAACTTGTACACCTTC,CASSLVGQGNLYTF
NA,TRBD2,TRBV5-3,TRBJ2-2,TGTGCCAGAAGCTCAGAGGATGGGGCTAGCGGGGGGTTAAACACCGGGGAGCTGTTTTTT,CARSSEDGASGGLNTGELFF
NA,NA,TRBV5-4,TRBJ2-1,TGTGCCAGCGCAACGGAGGCCCTGGGGGAGCAGTTCTTC,CASATEALGEQFF
NA,NA,TRBV9,TRBJ1-3,TGTGCCAGCCCTCCCGGGGGGGAAAACACCATATATTTT,CASPPGGENTIYF
NA,NA,TRBV6-6,TRBJ1-6,TGTGCCAGCAGGGGGCGGGAGGGACCTAATTCACCCCTCCACTTT,CASRGREGPNSPLHF
few,NA,TRBV19,TRBJ2-7,TGTGCCAGTAGTACCCTCGGACAGTACGAGCAGTACTTC,CASSTLGQYEQYF
NA,TRBD2,TRBV5-1,TRBJ2-5,TGCGCCAGCAGCTTCGGACTAGCGGTACAACAAGAGACCCAGTACTTC,CASSFGLAVQQETQYF
NA,TRBD1,TRBV5-1,TRBJ1-1,TGCGCCAGCAGCCCGGGTACAGGAGGACAGGGCACTGAAGCTTTCTTT,CASSPGTGGQGTEAFF
NA,TRBD1,TRBV7-2,TRBJ1-5,TGTGCCAGCAGCAACCCGGCAGGGGGCGTTGGTCAGCCCCAGCATTTT,CASSNPAGGVGQPQHF
NA,TRBD1,TRBV28,TRBJ2-1,TGTGCCAGCAGTTTATCCGGAAGGGGGCACAATGAGCAGTTCTTC,CASSLSGRGHNEQFF
NA,NA,TRBV29-1,TRBJ1-1,TGCAGCGTTGGCTACAGGGATAACACTGAAGCTTTCTTT,CSVGYRDNTEAFF
NA,NA,TRBV5-1,TRBJ1-1,TGCGCCAGCAGCTTGACAGGGTCCGGGGTATCTGAAGCTTTCTTT,CASSLTGSGVSEAFF